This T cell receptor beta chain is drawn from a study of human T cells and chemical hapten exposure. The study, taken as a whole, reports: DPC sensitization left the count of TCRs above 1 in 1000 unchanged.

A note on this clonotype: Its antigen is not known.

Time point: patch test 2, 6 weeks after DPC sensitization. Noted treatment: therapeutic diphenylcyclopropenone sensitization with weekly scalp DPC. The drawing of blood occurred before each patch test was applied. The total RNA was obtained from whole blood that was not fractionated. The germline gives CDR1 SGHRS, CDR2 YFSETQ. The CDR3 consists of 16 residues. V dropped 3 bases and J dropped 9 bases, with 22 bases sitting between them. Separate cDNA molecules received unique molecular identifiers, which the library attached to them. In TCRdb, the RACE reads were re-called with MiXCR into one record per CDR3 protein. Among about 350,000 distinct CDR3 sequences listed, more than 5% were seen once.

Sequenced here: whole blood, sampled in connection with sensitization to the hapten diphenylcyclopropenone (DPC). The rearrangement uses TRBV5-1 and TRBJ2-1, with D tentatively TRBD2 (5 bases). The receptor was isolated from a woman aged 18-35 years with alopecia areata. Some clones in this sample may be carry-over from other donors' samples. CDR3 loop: CASSSLGPEFHGEQFF. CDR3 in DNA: TGCGCCAGCAGCTCACTAGGGCCGGAGTTCCATGGTGAGCAGTTCTTC.